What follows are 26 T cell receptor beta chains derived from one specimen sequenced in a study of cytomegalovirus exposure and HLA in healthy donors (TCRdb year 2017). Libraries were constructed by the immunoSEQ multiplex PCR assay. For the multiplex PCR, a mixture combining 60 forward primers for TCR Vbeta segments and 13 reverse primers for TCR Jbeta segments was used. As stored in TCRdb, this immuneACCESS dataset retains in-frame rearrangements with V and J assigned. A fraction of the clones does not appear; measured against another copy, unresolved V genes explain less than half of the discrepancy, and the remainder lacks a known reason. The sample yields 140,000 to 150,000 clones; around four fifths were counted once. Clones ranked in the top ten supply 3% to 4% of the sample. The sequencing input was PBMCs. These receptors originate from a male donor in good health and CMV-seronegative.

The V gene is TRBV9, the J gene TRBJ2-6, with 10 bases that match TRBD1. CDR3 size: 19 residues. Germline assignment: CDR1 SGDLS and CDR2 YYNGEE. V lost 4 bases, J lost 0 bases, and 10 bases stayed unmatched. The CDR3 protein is CASSPRTGQGNSGANVLTF. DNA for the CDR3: TGTGCCAGCAGCCCAAGGACGGGACAGGGGAACTCTGGGGCCAACGTCCTGACTTTC.

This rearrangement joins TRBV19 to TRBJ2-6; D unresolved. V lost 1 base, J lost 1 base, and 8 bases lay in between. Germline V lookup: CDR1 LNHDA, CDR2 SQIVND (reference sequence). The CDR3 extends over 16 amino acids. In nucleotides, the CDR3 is TGTGCCAGTAGTATAGGTCAGGCATCTGGGGCCAACGTCCTGACTTTC. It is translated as CASSIGQASGANVLTF.

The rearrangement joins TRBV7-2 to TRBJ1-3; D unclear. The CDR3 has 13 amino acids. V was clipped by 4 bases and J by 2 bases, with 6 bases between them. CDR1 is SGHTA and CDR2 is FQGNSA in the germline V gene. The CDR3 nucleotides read TGTGCCAGCAGCTCGAGGACTGGAAACACCATATATTTT. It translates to CASSSRTGNTIYF. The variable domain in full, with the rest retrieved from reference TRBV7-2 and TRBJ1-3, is GAGVSQSPSNKVTEKGKDVELRCDPISGHTALYWYRQSLGQGLEFLIYFQGNSAPDKSGLPSDRFSAERTGGSVSTLTIQRTQQEDSAVYLCASSSRTGNTIYFGEGSWLTVV.

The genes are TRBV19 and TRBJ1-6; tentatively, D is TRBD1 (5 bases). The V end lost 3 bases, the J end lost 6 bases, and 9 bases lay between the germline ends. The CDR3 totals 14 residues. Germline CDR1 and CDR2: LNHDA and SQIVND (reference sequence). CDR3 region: CASSMGQRNSPLHF. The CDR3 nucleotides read TGTGCCAGTAGTATGGGGCAGCGTAATTCACCCCTCCACTTT.

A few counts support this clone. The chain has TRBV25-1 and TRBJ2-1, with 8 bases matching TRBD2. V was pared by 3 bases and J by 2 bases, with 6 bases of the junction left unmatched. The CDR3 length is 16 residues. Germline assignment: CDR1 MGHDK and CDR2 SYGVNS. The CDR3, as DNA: TGTGCCAGCAGTGAGGGTGGGCGGGGGGCCTACAATGAGCAGTTCTTC. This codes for CASSEGGRGAYNEQFF.

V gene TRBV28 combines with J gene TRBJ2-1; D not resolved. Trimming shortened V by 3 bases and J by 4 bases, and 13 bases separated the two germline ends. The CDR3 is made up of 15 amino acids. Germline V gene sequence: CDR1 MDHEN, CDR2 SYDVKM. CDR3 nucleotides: TGTGCCAGCAGTTTGAGGAAGGTGGGTTACAATGAGCAGTTCTTC. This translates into CASSLRKVGYNEQFF.

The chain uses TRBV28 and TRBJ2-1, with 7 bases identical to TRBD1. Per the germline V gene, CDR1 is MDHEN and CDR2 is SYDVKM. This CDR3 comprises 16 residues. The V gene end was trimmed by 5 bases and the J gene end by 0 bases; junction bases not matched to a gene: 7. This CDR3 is CASSTHRGYSYNEQFF. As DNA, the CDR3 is TGTGCCAGCAGTACACACAGGGGTTACTCCTACAATGAGCAGTTCTTC. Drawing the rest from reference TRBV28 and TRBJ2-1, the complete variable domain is DVKVTQSSRYLVKRTGEKVFLECVQDMDHENMFWYRQDPGLGLRLIYFSYDVKMKEKGDIPEGYSVSREKKERFSLILESASTNQTSMYLCASSTHRGYSYNEQFFGPGTRLTVL.

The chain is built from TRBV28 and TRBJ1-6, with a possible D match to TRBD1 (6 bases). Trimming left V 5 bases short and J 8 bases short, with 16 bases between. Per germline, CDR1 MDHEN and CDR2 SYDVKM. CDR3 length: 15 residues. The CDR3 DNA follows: TGTGCCAGCAGTCCGTGGACAGACCTTCATTCACCCCTCCACTTT. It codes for CASSPWTDLHSPLHF.

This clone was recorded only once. The CDR3 spells CASSSPSAGWDEQFF. CDR3 sequence (DNA): TGTGCCAGCAGCTCTCCCTCCGCGGGGTGGGATGAGCAGTTCTTC. The chain employs TRBV9 and TRBJ2-1, with D maybe TRBD2 (6 bases). The germline V gene has CDR1 SGDLS and CDR2 YYNGEE. The CDR3 loop spans 15 amino acids. The V gene lost 4 bases and the J gene lost 8 bases, with 19 bases spanning the gap. The variable domain in full, completed from reference TRBV9 and TRBJ2-1, reads DSGVTQTPKHLITATGQRVTLRCSPRSGDLSVYWYQQSLDQGLQFLIQYYNGEERAKGNILERFSAQQFPDLHSELNLSSLELGDSALYFCASSSPSAGWDEQFFGPGTRLTVL.

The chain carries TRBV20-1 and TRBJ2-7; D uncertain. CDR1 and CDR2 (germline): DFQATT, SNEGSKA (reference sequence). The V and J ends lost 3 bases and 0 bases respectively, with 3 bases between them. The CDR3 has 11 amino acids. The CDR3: CSASGSYEQYF. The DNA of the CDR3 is TGCAGTGCTAGCGGCTCCTACGAGCAGTACTTC.

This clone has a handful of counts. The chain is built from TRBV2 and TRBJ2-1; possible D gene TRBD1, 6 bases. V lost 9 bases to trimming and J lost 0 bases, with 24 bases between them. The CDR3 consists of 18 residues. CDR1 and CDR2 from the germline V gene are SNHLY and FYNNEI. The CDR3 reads CASLYTHRENHSYNEQFF. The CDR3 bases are TGTGCCAGTCTTTATACCCACAGGGAGAACCACTCCTACAATGAGCAGTTCTTC.

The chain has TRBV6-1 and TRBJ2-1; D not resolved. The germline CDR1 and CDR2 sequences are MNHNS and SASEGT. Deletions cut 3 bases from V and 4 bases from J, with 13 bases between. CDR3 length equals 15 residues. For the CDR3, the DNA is TGTGCCAGCAGTGAGTCGTCGGCGGAATACAATGAGCAGTTCTTC. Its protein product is CASSESSAEYNEQFF.

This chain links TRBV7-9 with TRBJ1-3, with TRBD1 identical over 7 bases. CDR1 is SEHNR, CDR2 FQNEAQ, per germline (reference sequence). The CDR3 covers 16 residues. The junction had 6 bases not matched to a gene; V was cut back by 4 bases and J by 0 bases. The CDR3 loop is CASSSGQDLSGNTIYF. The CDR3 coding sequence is TGTGCCAGCAGCTCAGGACAGGACCTCTCTGGAAACACCATATATTTT.

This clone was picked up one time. For the CDR3, the DNA is TGTGCCAGCAGCCCAGGGGTTCGCGAAAAACTGTTTTTT. This sequence encodes CASSPGVREKLFF. The chain recombines TRBV6-6 with TRBJ1-4, with D perhaps TRBD1 (6 bases). The germline V and J ends were trimmed by 6 bases and 8 bases, with 13 bases remaining between them. This CDR3 contains 13 residues. The germline gives CDR1 MNHNY, CDR2 SVGAGI (reference sequence).

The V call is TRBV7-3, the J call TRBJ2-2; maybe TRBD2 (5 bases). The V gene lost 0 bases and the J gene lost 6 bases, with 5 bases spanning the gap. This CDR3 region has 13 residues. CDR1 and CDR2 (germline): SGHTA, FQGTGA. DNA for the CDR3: TGTGCCAGCAGCTTAACTAGCGCCGGGGAGCTGTTTTTT. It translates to CASSLTSAGELFF.

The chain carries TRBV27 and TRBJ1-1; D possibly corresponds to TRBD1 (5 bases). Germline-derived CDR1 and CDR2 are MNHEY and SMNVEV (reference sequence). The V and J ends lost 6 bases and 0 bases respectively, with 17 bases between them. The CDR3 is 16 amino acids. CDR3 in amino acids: CASSPRLGGLNTEAFF. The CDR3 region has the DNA TGTGCCAGCAGCCCCCGTTTGGGGGGACTGAACACTGAAGCTTTCTTT.

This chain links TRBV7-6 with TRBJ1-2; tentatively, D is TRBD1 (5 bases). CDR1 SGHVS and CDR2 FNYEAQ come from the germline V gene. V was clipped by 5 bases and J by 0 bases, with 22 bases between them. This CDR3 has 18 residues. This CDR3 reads CASSPLRGGLTTNYGYTF. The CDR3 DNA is TGTGCCAGCAGCCCCCTTAGGGGAGGGCTGACCACTAACTATGGCTACACCTTC.

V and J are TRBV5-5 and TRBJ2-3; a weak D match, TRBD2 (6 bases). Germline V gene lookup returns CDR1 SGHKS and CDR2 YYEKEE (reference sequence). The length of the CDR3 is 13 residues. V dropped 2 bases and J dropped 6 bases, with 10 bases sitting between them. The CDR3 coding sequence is TGTGCCAGCAGCTTTGGAGGGAAGGATACGCAGTATTTT. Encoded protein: CASSFGGKDTQYF.

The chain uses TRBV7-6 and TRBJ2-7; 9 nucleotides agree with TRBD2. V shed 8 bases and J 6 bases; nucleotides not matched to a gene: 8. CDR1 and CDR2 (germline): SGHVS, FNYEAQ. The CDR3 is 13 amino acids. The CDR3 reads CASATGRGGEQYF. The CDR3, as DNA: TGTGCCAGCGCGACCGGGCGGGGGGGCGAGCAGTACTTC.

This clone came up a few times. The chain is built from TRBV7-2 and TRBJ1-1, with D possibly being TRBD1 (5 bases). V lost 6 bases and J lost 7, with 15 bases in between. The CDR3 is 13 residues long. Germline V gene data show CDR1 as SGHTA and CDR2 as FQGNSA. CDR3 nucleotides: TGTGCCAGCAGACTAGGGTGGAGGGGTGAAGCTTTCTTT. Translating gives CASRLGWRGEAFF.

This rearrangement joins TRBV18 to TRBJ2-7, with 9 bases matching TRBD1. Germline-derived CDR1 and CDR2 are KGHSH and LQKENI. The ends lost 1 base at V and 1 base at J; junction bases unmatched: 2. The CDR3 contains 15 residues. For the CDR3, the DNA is TGTGCCAGCTCACCACGACAGGGGGGGTCCTACGAGCAGTACTTC. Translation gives CASSPRQGGSYEQYF.

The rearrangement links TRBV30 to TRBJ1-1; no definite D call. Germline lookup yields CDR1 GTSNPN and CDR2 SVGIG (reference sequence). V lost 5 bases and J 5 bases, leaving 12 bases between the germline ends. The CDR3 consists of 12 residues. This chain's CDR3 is CAWVPRATEAFF. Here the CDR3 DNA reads TGTGCCTGGGTACCGAGGGCAACTGAAGCTTTCTTT. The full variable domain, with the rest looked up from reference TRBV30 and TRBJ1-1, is SQTIHQWPATLVQPVGSPLSLECTVEGTSNPNLYWYRQAAGRGLQLLFYSVGIGQISSEVPQNLSASRPQDRQFILSSKKLLLSDSGFYLCAWVPRATEAFFGQGTRLTVV.

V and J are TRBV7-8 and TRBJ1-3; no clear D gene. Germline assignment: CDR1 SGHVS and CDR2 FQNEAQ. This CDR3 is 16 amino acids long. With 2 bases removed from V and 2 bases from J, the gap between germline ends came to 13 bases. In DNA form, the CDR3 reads TGTGCCAGCAGCTTAATGATGTCAGGCGCTGGAAACACCATATATTTT. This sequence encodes CASSLMMSGAGNTIYF. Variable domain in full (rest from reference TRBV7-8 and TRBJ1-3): GAGVSQSPRYKVAKRGQDVALRCDPISGHVSLFWYQQALGQGPEFLTYFQNEAQLDKSGLPSDRFFAERPEGSVSTLKIQRTQQEDSAVYLCASSLMMSGAGNTIYFGEGSWLTVV.

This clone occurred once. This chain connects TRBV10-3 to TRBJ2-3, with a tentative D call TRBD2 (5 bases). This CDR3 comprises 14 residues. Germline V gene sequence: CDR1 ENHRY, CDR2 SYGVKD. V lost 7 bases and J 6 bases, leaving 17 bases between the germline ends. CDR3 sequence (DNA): TGTGCCATCACCCCTGGACTCTCCGTGGATACGCAGTATTTT. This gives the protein CAITPGLSVDTQYF.

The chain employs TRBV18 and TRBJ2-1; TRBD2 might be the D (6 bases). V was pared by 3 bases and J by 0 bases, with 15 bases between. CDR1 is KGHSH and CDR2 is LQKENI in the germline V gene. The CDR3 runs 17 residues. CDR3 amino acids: CASSPAGGESSYNEQFF. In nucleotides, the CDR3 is TGTGCCAGCTCACCCGCCGGGGGTGAAAGCTCCTACAATGAGCAGTTCTTC.

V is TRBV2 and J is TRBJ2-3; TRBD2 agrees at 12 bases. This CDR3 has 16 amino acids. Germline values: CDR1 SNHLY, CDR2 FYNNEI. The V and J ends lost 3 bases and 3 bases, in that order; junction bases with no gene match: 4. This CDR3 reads CASSESSGGATDTQYF. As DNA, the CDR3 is TGTGCCAGCAGTGAGTCTAGCGGGGGGGCGACAGATACGCAGTATTTT.